This T cell receptor beta chain was captured by sequencing in a study of T cell responses to AZD1222 COVID-19 vaccine. Regarding the study as a whole: It should be noted that donors were predominantly white British and more often female, and clonal diversity was possibly underestimated. Spike was spanned by vaccine-associated CD4 TCRs, with dominance at 160-218 and 743-854. In all cases, repertoires were sampled only after the peak T cell response.

Method: immunoSEQ multiplex PCR; TCRdb's copy keeps in-frame clones and lacks some. The sample gives some 140,000 clones, roughly 90% of which show up once; approximately 17% is in the top ten. On this clone: No antigen is known for it.

CDR3 length equals 16 residues. Germline CDR1 is SGHRS and CDR2 is YFSETQ. The J segment lost 9 bases and the V segment lost 0 bases, leaving 15 bases of the junction unmatched. Sequences were derived from peripheral blood, sampled on day 0 of AZD1222 vaccination. The clonotype originates from an adult in good health. This sequence joins TRBV5-1 and TRBJ2-7; 7 bases fit TRBD2. The CDR3 is CASSLAASGASGGQYF. For the CDR3, the DNA is TGCGCCAGCAGCTTGGCCGCCAGCGGGGCGTCCGGCGGGCAGTACTTC. The full variable domain, its missing parts supplied by reference TRBV5-1 and TRBJ2-7, is KAGVTQTPRYLIKTRGQQVTLSCSPISGHRSVSWYQQTPGQGLQFLFEYFSETQRNKGNFPGRFSGRQFSNSRSEMNVSTLELGDSALYLCASSLAASGASGGQYFGPGTRLTVT.